The 4 T cell receptor beta chains below all came from one sample that was sequenced in a study of shared clonotypes between healthy human individuals. Some clones are missing from TCRdb's copy, which holds only in-frame ones; the method was immunoSEQ multiplex PCR. The data contain fewer than 850,000 clones, roughly 91% of them singletons. Sequenced material: memory CD8+ T cells from PBMCs. Subset reported: CD45RO+ cells pooled with CCR7-negative TemRA cells. These receptor sequences come from a man aged 18 to 29 in good health. Some clones in this sample may be carry-over from other donors' samples.

V usage is TRBV4-1 and J usage is TRBJ2-1; the D gene is possibly TRBD2 (6 bases). V lost 0 bases to trimming and J lost 4 bases, with 19 bases between them. This CDR3 has 18 residues. Germline loops: CDR1 MGHRA, CDR2 YSYEKL. The CDR3 region is CASSQDPVWLALYNEQFF. The CDR3 nucleotides are TGCGCCAGCAGCCAAGACCCGGTATGGCTAGCGCTTTACAATGAGCAGTTCTTC.

The chain is built from TRBV19 and TRBJ2-5; weak D call: TRBD2 (6 bases). Germline assignment: CDR1 LNHDA and CDR2 SQIVND (reference sequence). CDR3 size: 15 residues. The ends were cut back, 6 bases at V and 1 base at J, with 15 bases in the middle. The DNA for the CDR3 is TGTGCCAGTAGGAACGCGGGACGGTTCCAAGAGACCCAGTACTTC. Amino acid sequence: CASRNAGRFQETQYF.

The J gene is TRBJ2-2, the V gene TRBV10-3; no clear D gene. This CDR3 contains 16 residues. The V gene lost 0 bases and the J gene lost 0 bases, with 8 bases spanning the gap. CDR1 is ENHRY, CDR2 SYGVKD, per germline. The CDR3: CAISESYLTNTGELFF. CDR3 in DNA: TGTGCCATCAGTGAGTCTTACTTAACGAACACCGGGGAGCTGTTTTTT.

This sequence joins TRBV11-3 and TRBJ1-5; 8 nucleotides match TRBD1. Trimming at V came to 4 bases and at J to 2 bases, leaving 13 bases not matched to a gene. The CDR3 contains 18 residues. CDR1 is SGHNT, CDR2 YENEEA, per germline. CDR3 DNA: TGTGCCAGCAGCTCGCGACAGGACAGGGACATTCGCAATCAGCCCCAGCATTTT. Amino acid sequence: CASSSRQDRDIRNQPQHF.